The subject of this entry is one T cell receptor (beta chain). Its target is unknown. The data are from a study of shared clonotypes between healthy human individuals. The CDR3 has 15 residues. The germline V gene encodes CDR1 MDHEN and CDR2 SYDVKM. V dropped 6 bases and J dropped 12; count of bases not matched to a gene: 14. Study-wide results and caveats: An expected dependence of interdonor clonotype sharing on sequencing depth was noted.

The study ran the assay at deep level. Each subset's genomic DNA was split evenly across several immunoSEQ plates. Sequencing used immunoSEQ multiplex PCR; TCRdb keeps in-frame clones, though not all of them. Of approximately 2.4 million clones in the sample, 95% are singletons; the top ten hold 0.1% to 0.15%. The source material was naive CD4+ T cells sorted from blood. Subset in this sample: CD45RA+ positively selected. The receptor was derived from a man aged 18-30 years in good health. The chain carries TRBV28 and TRBJ1-6; TRBD1 matches at 7 bases. The CDR3 region is CASSSTGDRREPLHF. In nucleotides, the CDR3 is TGTGCCAGCAGCTCCACAGGGGACCGGAGGGAACCCCTCCACTTT.